This T cell receptor beta chain stems from a study of Graves' ophthalmopathy and Graves' hyperthyroidism (dated by TCRdb to the late 2010s). About the investigation overall: Peripheral blood was collected at initial diagnosis, prior to any treatment. In over 5 hyperthyroidism patients, the T-cell repertoires found in thyroid tissue were compared with those found in blood. To explore V-J signatures distinguishing ophthalmopathy from hyperthyroidism, a discovery set of 100 patients (around 44 ophthalmopathy, 57 stable hyperthyroidism) was enrolled. For training and testing, the 100 or so patients in the discovery cohort were randomly divided in a 7:3 ratio. TCR beta repertoire signatures were used to distinguish Graves' ophthalmopathy from Graves' hyperthyroidism and to predict progression to ophthalmopathy. The independent validation cohort included around 19 hyperthyroidism patients plus 17 patients who later progressed from hyperthyroidism to ophthalmopathy. Once sampling was done, hyperthyroidism patients were given methimazole at a starting dose of 30 mg daily, while ophthalmopathy patients were given high-dose intravenous methylprednisolone. In total, approximately 140 blood samples were TCR-sequenced: around 42 ophthalmopathy, approximately 75 hyperthyroidism and around 17 hyperthyroidism-to-ophthalmopathy patients.

TCR beta CDR3 regions were amplified from RNA transcripts for repertoire sequencing. The first round of RT-PCR was done with HTBI primers and the Qiagen OneStep RT-PCR kit, and was followed by a second round of multiplex PCR, then size selection and purification. Libraries were sequenced paired-end with 100 bp reads on an Illumina HiSeq2000. The source study handled its data this way. SOAPnuke was used to process the reads, removing any read that contained adapters or uncalled bases, had a mean Phred below 15, or lacked an exact match to the constant primer or identifier. High-quality paired reads were merged with COPE v1.2.5. Each unique nucleotide sequence was treated as a clonotype, and MiTCR v1.1 was used to align the clonotypes to the IMGT TRB V, D and J references. Analysis was restricted to V-J combinations with a frequency above 0.0001, which covered 98% to 99.2% of repertoires. A TCR clonal expansion and chaos score per V-J combination was defined as the ratio of F50 clonal expansion to chaos observed in the TCRdist matrix. Welch's t-statistics and random forest were used to reduce features to 13 V-J combinations, which were fed into a naive Bayes classifier. Thyroid-blood repertoire similarity was quantified with the Morisita-Horn index. TCRdb reanalyzed the raw reads on its own, using fastp at Q25 for trimming and MiXCR for clone calling, and kept in-frame beta chains. Every entry covers one CDR3 protein and lists the most common genes and DNA from its rows. The V and J calls and clone size come from TCRdb's table, not from the authors' own analysis. The sample yields some 520,000 distinct CDR3 sequences; about 15% were counted once. Clones ranked in the top ten supply over 7.5% of the sample.

What the work shows at the level of the full study, not this receptor alone: In cross-validation, the 13-signature model distinguished ophthalmopathy from stable hyperthyroidism with around 90% sensitivity and about 81% specificity, while in the test set the corresponding values were about 80% and 75%. In validation, the model predicted ophthalmopathy progression with more than 55% sensitivity and around 72% specificity; fewer than 15 predicted patients were CT-confirmed with GO in a median of around 6 months. Sample size was not predetermined statistically, and investigators were not blinded to group allocation. Most expanded thyroid clonotypes with a frequency above 0.001 also appeared in blood, which suggests that blood repertoires may reflect the immune response in the thyroid.

In regard to this clonotype: Its antigen has not been determined. Base qualities are not recorded, but no much larger clone differs from it by a single base.

The CDR3 covers 15 residues, taking in both the cysteine and the phenylalanine. The only DNA kept is the CDR3, 45 bases in frame from the first base. V and J are trimmed by 4 bases and 2 bases, and the gene matches miss 5 bases of the junction. CDR1 MDHEN and CDR2 SYDVKM are derived from the germline V gene. Ophthalmopathy patients had moderately to severely active disease, Clinical Activity Score of at least 3, NOSPECS grade of at least 4, and disease duration under 3 months. Anyone with other autoimmune diseases, uncontrolled infections, pregnancy or lactation was excluded from the study. Diagnosis was based on clinical symptoms, serum thyroxine, TRAb, thyroid ultrasound and orbital computed tomography. PBMCs were isolated from around 10 ml of fresh peripheral blood by Ficoll-Paque density gradient centrifugation. Trizol reagent was used to extract the total RNA, and its quality was then checked on an Agilent 2100 Bioanalyzer.

Source material: blood. This receptor was identified in a woman aged 25 to 39 with Graves' ophthalmopathy. Donor details come from another sample of the same person, matched by shared clones. The chain employs TRBV28 and TRBJ2-7; the central 10 bases match TRBD1. The DNA sequence is given as TGTGCCAGCAGTTCCCAGGGGACAGGGGCCTACGAGCAGTACTTC. It is translated as CASSSQGTGAYEQYF.